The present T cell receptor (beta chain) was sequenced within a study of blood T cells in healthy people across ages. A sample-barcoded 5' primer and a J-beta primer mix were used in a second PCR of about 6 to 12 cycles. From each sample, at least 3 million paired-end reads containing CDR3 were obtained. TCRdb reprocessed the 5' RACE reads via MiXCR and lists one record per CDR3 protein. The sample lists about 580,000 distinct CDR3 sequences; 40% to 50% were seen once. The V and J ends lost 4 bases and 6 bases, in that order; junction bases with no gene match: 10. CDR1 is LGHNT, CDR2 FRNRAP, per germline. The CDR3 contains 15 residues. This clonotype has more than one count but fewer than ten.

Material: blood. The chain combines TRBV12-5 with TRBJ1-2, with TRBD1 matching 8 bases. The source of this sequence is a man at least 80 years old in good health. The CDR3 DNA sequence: TGTGCTAGTGGTTCGGGACAGGAAGGGCTAGATGGCTACACCTTC. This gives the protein CASGSGQEGLDGYTF.